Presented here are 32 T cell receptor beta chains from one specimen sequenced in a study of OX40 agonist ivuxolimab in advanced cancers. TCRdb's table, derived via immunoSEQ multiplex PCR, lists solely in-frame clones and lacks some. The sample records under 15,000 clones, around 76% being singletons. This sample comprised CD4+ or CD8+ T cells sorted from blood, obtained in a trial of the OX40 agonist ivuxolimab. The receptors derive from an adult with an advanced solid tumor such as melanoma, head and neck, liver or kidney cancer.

This CDR3 is CASSAGNAQETQYF. For the CDR3, the DNA is TGTGCCAGCAGTGCGGGGAACGCCCAAGAGACCCAGTACTTC. The J gene is TRBJ2-5, the V gene TRBV6-5; a weak D match, TRBD2 (6 bases). CDR1 and CDR2 (germline): MNHEY, SVGAGI. Trimming took off 5 bases at V and 1 base at J, with 11 bases between the two ends. The CDR3 length is 14 residues.

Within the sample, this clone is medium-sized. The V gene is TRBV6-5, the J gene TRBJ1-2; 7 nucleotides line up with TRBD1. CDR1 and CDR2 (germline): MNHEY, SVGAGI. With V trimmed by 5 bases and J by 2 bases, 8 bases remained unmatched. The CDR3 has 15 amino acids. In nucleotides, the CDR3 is TGTGCCAGCAGTGCCCAGGGGGGATCAAACTATGGCTACACCTTC. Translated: CASSAQGGSNYGYTF.

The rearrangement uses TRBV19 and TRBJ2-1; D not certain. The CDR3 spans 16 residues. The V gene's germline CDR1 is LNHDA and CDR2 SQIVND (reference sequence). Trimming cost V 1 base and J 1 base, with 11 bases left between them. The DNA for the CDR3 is TGTGCCAGTAGTATAGGGCCACAGAGGTCCTACAATGAGCAGTTCTTC. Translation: CASSIGPQRSYNEQFF.

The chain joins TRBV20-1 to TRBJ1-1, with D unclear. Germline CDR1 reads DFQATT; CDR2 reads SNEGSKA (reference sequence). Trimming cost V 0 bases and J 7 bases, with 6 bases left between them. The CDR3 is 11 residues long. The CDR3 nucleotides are TGCAGTGCTAGAGAGGTAGTTGAAGCTTTCTTT. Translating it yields CSAREVVEAFF.

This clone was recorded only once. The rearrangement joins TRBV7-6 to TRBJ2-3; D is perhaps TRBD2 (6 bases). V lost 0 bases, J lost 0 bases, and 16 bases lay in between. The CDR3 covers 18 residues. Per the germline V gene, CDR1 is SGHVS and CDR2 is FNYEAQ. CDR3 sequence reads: CASSLAPTSTTSTDTQYF. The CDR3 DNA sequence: TGTGCCAGCAGCTTAGCTCCTACTAGCACCACTAGCACAGATACGCAGTATTTT.

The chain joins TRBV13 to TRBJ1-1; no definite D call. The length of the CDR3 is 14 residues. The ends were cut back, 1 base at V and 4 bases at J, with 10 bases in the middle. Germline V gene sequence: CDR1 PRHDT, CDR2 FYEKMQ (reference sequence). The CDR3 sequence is CASSLEDWSTEAFF. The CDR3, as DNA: TGTGCCAGCAGCTTAGAGGATTGGAGCACTGAAGCTTTCTTT.

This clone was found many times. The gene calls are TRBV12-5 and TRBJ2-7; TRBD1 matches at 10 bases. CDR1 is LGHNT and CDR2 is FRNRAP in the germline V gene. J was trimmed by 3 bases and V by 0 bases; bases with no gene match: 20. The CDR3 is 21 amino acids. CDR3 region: CASGLVLPLTRDRGYGYEQYF. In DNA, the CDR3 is TGTGCTAGTGGTTTGGTGCTCCCCCTAACCCGGGACAGGGGTTACGGCTACGAGCAGTACTTC.

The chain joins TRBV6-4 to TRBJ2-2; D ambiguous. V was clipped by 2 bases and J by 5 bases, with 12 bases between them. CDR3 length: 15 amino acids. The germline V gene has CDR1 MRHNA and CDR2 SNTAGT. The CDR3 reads CASSDGRVGTGELFF. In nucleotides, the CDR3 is TGTGCCAGCAGTGACGGCCGGGTTGGGACCGGGGAGCTGTTTTTT.

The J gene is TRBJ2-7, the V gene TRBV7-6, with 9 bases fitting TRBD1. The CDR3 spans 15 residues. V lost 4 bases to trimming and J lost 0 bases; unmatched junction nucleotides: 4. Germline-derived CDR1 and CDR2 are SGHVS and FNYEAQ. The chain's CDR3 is CASSSPGQGSYEQYF. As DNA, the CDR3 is TGTGCCAGCAGCTCGCCGGGACAGGGCTCCTACGAGCAGTACTTC. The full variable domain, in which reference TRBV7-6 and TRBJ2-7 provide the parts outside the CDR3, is GAGVSQSPRYKVTKRGQDVALRCDPISGHVSLYWYRQALGQGPEFLTYFNYEAQQDKSGLPNDRFSAERPEGSISTLTIQRTEQRDSAMYRCASSSPGQGSYEQYFGPGTRLTVT.

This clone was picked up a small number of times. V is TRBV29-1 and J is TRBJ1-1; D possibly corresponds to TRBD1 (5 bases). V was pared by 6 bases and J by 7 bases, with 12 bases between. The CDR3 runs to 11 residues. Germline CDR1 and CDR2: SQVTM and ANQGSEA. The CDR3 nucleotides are TGCAGCGTCAGCCGGGACTTTGAAGCTTTCTTT. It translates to CSVSRDFEAFF.

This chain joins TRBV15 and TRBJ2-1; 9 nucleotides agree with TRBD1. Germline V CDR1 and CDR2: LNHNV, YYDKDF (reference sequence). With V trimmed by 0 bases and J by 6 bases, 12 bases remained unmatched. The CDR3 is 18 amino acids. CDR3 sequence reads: CATSRDRQGVGGGNEQFF. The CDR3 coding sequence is TGTGCCACCAGCAGAGATCGACAGGGGGTTGGTGGGGGCAATGAGCAGTTCTTC.

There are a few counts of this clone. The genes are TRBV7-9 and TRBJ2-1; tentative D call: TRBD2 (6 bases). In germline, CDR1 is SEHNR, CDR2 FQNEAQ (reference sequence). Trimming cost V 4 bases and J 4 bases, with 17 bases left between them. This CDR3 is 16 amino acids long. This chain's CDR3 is CASSSVEASVYNEQFF. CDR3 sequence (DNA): TGTGCCAGCAGCTCCGTCGAAGCTAGCGTTTACAATGAGCAGTTCTTC.

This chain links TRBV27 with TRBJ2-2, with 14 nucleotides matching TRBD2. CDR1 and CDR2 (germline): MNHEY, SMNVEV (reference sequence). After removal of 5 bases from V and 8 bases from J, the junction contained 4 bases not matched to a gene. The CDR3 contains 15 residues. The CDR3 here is CASSLWTSGRGELFF. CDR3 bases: TGTGCCAGCAGTCTATGGACTAGCGGGAGGGGGGAGCTGTTTTTT.

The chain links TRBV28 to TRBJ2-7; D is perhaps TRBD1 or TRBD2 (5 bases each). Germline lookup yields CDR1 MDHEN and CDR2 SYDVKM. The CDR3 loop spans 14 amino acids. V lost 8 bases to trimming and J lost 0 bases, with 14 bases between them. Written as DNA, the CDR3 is TGTGCCAGCCGTCCCGGGACGGGCTCCTACGAGCAGTACTTC. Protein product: CASRPGTGSYEQYF.

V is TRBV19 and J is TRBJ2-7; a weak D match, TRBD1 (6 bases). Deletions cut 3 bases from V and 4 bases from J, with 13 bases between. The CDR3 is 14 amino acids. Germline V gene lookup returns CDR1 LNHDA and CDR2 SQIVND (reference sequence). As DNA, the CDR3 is TGTGCCAGTAGTATCATAGGGACACCGTACGAGCAGTACTTC. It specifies CASSIIGTPYEQYF.

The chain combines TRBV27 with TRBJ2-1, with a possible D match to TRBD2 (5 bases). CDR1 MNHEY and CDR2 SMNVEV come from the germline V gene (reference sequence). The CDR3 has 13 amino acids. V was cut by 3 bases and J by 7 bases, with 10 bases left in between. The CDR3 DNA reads TGTGCCAGCAGTTTGGGGTCGGGGAATGAGCAGTTCTTC. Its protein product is CASSLGSGNEQFF.

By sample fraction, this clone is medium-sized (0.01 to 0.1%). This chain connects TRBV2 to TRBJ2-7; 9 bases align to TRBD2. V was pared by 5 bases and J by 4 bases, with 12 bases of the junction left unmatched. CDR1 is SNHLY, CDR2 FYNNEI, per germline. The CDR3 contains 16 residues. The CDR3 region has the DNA TGTGCCAGCAGTACCAATCCGGGACTAGCAACATACGAGCAGTACTTC. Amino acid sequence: CASSTNPGLATYEQYF.

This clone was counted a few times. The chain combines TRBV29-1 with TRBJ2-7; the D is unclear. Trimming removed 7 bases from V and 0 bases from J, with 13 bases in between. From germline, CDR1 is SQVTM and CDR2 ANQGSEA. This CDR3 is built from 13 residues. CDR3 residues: CSGVQSNSYEQYF. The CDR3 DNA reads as TGCAGCGGTGTCCAGAGTAACTCCTACGAGCAGTACTTC.

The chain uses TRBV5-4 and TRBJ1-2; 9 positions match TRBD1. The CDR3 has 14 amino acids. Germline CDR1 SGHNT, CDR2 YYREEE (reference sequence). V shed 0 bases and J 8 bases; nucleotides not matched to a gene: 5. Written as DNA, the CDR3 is TGTGCCAGCAGCTTGGAGAGGACAGGGGACGGCTACACCTTC. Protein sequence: CASSLERTGDGYTF.

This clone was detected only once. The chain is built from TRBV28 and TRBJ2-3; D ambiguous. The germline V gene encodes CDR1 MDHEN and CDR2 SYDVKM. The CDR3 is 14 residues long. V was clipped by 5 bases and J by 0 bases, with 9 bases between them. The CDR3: CASSPSGSTDTQYF. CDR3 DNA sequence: TGTGCCAGCAGTCCTTCAGGCAGCACAGATACGCAGTATTTT.

This chain's CDR3 is CASSVGTSETEQYF. The CDR3, as DNA: TGTGCCAGCAGCGTAGGGACTAGCGAAACGGAGCAGTACTTC. The rearrangement links TRBV9 to TRBJ2-7, with TRBD2 identical over 9 bases. CDR3 length: 14 residues. The germline V gene has CDR1 SGDLS and CDR2 YYNGEE. The J segment lost 7 bases and the V segment lost 0 bases, leaving 5 bases of the junction unmatched.

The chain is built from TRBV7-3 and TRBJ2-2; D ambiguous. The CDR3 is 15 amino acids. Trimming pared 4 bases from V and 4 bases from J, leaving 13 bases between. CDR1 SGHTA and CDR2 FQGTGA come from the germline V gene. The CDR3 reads CASSSLGVGTGELFF. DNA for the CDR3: TGTGCCAGCAGCTCCCTTGGAGTGGGCACCGGGGAGCTGTTTTTT.

The CDR3 region has the DNA TGTGCCAGCAGCAAACTGGGCTGGACAGGATGGGAAAAACTGTTTTTT. Protein product: CASSKLGWTGWEKLFF. The chain joins TRBV21-1 to TRBJ1-4; the tabulated D call, TRBD1, remains unverified against the DNA. TRBV21-1 is a documented pseudogene. CDR3 length: 16 residues.

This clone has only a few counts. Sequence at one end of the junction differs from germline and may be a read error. CDR3 coding DNA: TGTGCTAGCAGCAGAGATGCCCAGGGAGCCCTTACCGGGGAGCTGTTTTTT. It yields the protein CASSRDAQGALTGELFF. The V gene is TRBV7-7, the J gene TRBJ2-2, with D perhaps being TRBD1 or TRBD2 (5 bases each). Germline CDR1 reads SSHAT; CDR2 reads FNYEAQ (reference sequence). The CDR3 consists of 17 residues.

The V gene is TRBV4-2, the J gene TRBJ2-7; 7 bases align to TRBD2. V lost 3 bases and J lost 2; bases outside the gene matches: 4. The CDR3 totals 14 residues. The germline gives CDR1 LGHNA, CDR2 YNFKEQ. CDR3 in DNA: TGTGCCAGCAGCCACGCTAGCGGCCCCTACGAGCAGTACTTC. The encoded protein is CASSHASGPYEQYF.

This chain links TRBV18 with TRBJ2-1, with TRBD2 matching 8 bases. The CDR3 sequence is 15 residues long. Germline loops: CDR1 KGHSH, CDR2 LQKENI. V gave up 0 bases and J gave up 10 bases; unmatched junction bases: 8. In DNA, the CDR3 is TGTGCCAGCTCACCACCGGTTGGCGGGAGGAAGGAGCAGTTCTTC. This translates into CASSPPVGGRKEQFF.

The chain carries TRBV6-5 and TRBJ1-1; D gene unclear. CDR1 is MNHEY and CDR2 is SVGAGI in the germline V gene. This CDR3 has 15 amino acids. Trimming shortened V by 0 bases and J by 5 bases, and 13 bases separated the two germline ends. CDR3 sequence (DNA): TGTGCCAGCAGTTACTCGACCGATGGTGGGACTGAAGCTTTCTTT. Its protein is CASSYSTDGGTEAFF.

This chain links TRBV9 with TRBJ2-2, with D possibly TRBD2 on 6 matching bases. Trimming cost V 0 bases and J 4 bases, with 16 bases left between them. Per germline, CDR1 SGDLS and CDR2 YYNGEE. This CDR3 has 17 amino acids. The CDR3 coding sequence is TGTGCCAGCAGCGTAGGAGGAGGGACGGCTATCACCGGGGAGCTGTTTTTT. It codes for CASSVGGGTAITGELFF.

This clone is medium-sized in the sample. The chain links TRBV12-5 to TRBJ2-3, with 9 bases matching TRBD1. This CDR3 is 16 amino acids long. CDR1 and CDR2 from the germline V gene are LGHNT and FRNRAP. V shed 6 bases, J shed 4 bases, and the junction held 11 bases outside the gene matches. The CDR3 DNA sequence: TGTGCTAGTGGAAACTTCGGGACAGGGAGGGCAGATACGCAGTATTTT. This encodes CASGNFGTGRADTQYF.

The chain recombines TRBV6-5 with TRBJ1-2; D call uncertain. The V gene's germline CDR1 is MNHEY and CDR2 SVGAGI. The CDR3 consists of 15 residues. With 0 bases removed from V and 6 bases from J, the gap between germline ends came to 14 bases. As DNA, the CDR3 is TGTGCCAGCAGTTACTCACGGGGAGGGTCGGATGGCTACACCTTC. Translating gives CASSYSRGGSDGYTF.

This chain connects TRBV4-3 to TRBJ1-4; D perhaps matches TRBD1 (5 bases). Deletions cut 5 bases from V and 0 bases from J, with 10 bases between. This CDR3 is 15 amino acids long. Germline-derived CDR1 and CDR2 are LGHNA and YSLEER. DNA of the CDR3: TGCGCCAGCAGCAGAACAGGTTCAACTAATGAAAAACTGTTTTTT. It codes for CASSRTGSTNEKLFF.

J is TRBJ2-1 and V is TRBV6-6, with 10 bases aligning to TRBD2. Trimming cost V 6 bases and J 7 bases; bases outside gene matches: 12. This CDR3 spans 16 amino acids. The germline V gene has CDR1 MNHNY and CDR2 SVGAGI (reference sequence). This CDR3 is CASSPLGAGGTNEQFF. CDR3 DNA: TGTGCCAGCAGCCCCTTAGGAGCGGGAGGGACAAATGAGCAGTTCTTC.